The present entry profiles one T cell receptor (beta chain) with its context. Its antigen is as yet unknown. The data belong to a study of identifying expanded T cells in peripheral blood. Overall study findings and caveats: Variance in clone template counts between roughly two-week samples significantly increased with total template count across all healthy donors. About 1.2 clones differed between technical replicates, versus around 15 and 18 over time.

After removal of 4 bases from V and 4 bases from J, the junction contained 12 bases not matched to a gene. The CDR3 spans 16 residues. Germline V lookup: CDR1 PRHDT, CDR2 FYEKMQ (reference sequence). Clones were read by immunoSEQ multiplex PCR, and TCRdb kept only the in-frame ones, dropping some. The top ten clones hold 3.3% of a sample with 100,000 to 150,000 clones, around four fifths of them seen once. Healthy donors had no documented immune events, such as infections, while sampled. The source is a person between 18 and 70 years old in good health. Sequenced input: blood. The chain is built from TRBV13 and TRBJ1-2; 7 bases are a match to TRBD1. CDR3 loop: CASSSLNRGSVYGYTF. CDR3 coding DNA: TGTGCCAGCAGCTCATTAAACAGGGGTAGCGTCTATGGCTACACCTTC. Full variable domain (missing parts from reference TRBV13 and TRBJ1-2): AAGVIQSPRHLIKEKRETATLKCYPIPRHDTVYWYQQGPGQDPQFLISFYEKMQSDKGSIPDRFSAQQFSDYHSELNMSSLELGDSALYFCASSSLNRGSVYGYTFGSGTRLTVV.